The 27 T cell receptor beta chains given below trace back to one sample, sequenced in a study of T-cell memory formation after mild COVID-19. TCRdb fed the 5' RACE reads into MiXCR, producing one record per CDR3 protein. The sample lists roughly 250,000 distinct CDR3 sequences, over 15% occurring once. Sample: PBMCs or a T cell subset sorted from them (not recorded which). These receptor sequences come from a young man who had mild COVID-19 (a few samples of this study predate the infection). Cell type and time point are not known.

The chain links TRBV27 to TRBJ2-2; 11 nucleotides align to TRBD1. Germline-derived CDR1 and CDR2 are MNHEY and SMNVEV (reference sequence). The CDR3 length is 15 residues. The ends lost 6 bases at V and 7 bases at J; junction bases unmatched: 7. In DNA form, the CDR3 reads TGTGCCAGCAGCTGGACAGGGGGCTATATCGGGGAGCTGTTTTTT. Translated: CASSWTGGYIGELFF.

This chain links TRBV20-1 with TRBJ1-6; no firm D call. V lost 0 bases and J 10 bases, leaving 13 bases between the germline ends. The CDR3 runs 14 residues. In germline, CDR1 is DFQATT, CDR2 SNEGSKA (reference sequence). CDR3 in DNA: TGCAGTGCTAGAGATTTGGGCACGGGCTCACCCCTCCACTTT. It yields the protein CSARDLGTGSPLHF.

There are a few counts of this clonotype. This rearrangement joins TRBV7-2 to TRBJ2-1; a weak D match, TRBD1 (5 bases). The germline gives CDR1 SGHTA, CDR2 FQGNSA. The V and J ends lost 5 bases and 10 bases respectively, with 18 bases between them. This CDR3 spans 14 amino acids. The CDR3 here is CASSIVQAVGEQFF. CDR3 sequence (DNA): TGTGCCAGCAGCATTGTACAGGCGGTGGGAGAGCAGTTCTTC.

Only a few counts were recorded for this clonotype. The chain recombines TRBV30 with TRBJ2-1; maybe TRBD2 (6 bases). Germline V gene sequence: CDR1 GTSNPN, CDR2 SVGIG (reference sequence). The CDR3 totals 12 residues. Trimming removed 5 bases from V and 7 bases from J, with 12 bases in between. This CDR3 reads CAWGRTGNEQFF. In DNA form, the CDR3 reads TGTGCCTGGGGGAGGACGGGGAATGAGCAGTTCTTC.

This chain joins TRBV12-3 or TRBV12-4 and TRBJ2-5; 8 bases line up with TRBD2. The V gene end was trimmed by 6 bases and the J gene end by 5 bases; junction bases not matched to a gene: 11. The CDR3 has 15 amino acids. The CDR3 DNA follows: TGTGCCAGCAGCCCCGGGACTAGAACGTTGGAGACCCAGTACTTC. Its translation: CASSPGTRTLETQYF.

This clonotype has just a few counts. The chain employs TRBV5-1 and TRBJ1-6; TRBD1 might be the D (5 bases). The CDR3 covers 14 residues. Germline CDR1 SGHRS, CDR2 YFSETQ. Trimming cost V 0 bases and J 8 bases, with 9 bases left between them. CDR3 coding DNA: TGCGCCAGCAGCTTGGGACAGACGGATTCACCCCTCCACTTT. Amino acids: CASSLGQTDSPLHF.

This clonotype turned up a few times. The chain has TRBV5-1 and TRBJ2-2; tentative D call: TRBD1 (6 bases). Trimming stripped 2 bases from V and 4 bases from J, with 21 bases between. Looked up from germline, CDR1 is SGHRS and CDR2 is YFSETQ. This CDR3 contains 18 residues. CDR3 residues: CASSLTPQGRIPTGELFF. DNA of the CDR3: TGCGCCAGCAGCTTAACCCCACAGGGTCGAATACCCACCGGGGAGCTGTTTTTT.

The chain is built from TRBV6-4 and TRBJ2-2, with 10 bases that match TRBD2. This CDR3 contains 14 residues. Germline V gene lookup returns CDR1 MRHNA and CDR2 SNTAGT. Germline trimming cut 6 bases from V and 4 bases from J; bases unmatched to any gene: 2. The CDR3 nucleotides are TGTGCCAGCAGACTAGCGGGGAGCACCGGGGAGCTGTTTTTT. Its protein product is CASRLAGSTGELFF.

The chain combines TRBV12-3 or TRBV12-4 with TRBJ1-2; unclear D gene. V lost 3 bases and J lost 8, with 16 bases in between. This CDR3 spans 14 amino acids. CDR3 protein: CASSFDGPQRGYTF. CDR3 sequence (DNA): TGTGCCAGCAGTTTCGACGGGCCCCAAAGGGGCTACACCTTC.

This clonotype was recorded a few times. This sequence joins TRBV7-8 and TRBJ2-3; D is ambiguous. With 5 bases removed from V and 0 bases from J, the gap between germline ends came to 12 bases. The CDR3 length is 15 residues. The germline V gene encodes CDR1 SGHVS and CDR2 FQNEAQ. CDR3 amino acids: CASSPRPQSTDTQYF. Here the CDR3 DNA reads TGTGCCAGCAGCCCCCGGCCGCAAAGCACAGATACGCAGTATTTT.

This clonotype showed up just a few times. The CDR3 region has the DNA TGTGCCAGCAGCTTGGGGGTGGCGGGGGGCACCTACGAGCAGTACTTC. Encoded protein: CASSLGVAGGTYEQYF. This rearrangement joins TRBV5-4 to TRBJ2-7; 8 bases are a match to TRBD2. The J segment lost 2 bases and the V segment lost 0 bases, leaving 7 bases of the junction unmatched. CDR1 and CDR2 from the germline V gene are SGHNT and YYREEE (reference sequence). This CDR3 region has 16 residues.

This clonotype has only a few counts. This chain links TRBV7-3 with TRBJ2-2; 7 positions match TRBD2. The CDR3 totals 13 residues. V shed 4 bases, J shed 8 bases, and the junction held 4 bases outside the gene matches. Germline CDR1 is SGHTA and CDR2 is FQGTGA. The CDR3 protein is CASSSGGTGELFF. CDR3 in DNA: TGTGCCAGCAGCTCGGGGGGAACGGGGGAGCTGTTTTTT. Based on the CDR3 plus reference TRBV7-3 and TRBJ2-2, the full variable domain is GAGVSQTPSNKVTEKGKYVELRCDPISGHTALYWYRQSLGQGPEFLIYFQGTGAADDSGLPNDRFFAVRPEGSVSTLKIQRTERGDSAVYLCASSSGGTGELFFGEGSRLTVL.

V is TRBV4-2 and J is TRBJ2-7; D remains unclear. The V gene lost 6 bases and the J gene lost 5 bases, with 14 bases spanning the gap. The CDR3 spans 13 residues. Germline CDR1 is LGHNA and CDR2 is YNFKEQ. For the CDR3, the DNA is TGTGCCAGCAGTCCGCCTCGGGTCCACGAGCAGTACTTC. Translated, it gives CASSPPRVHEQYF.

The chain employs TRBV4-3 and TRBJ2-3, with TRBD2 matching 12 bases. The V and J ends lost 0 bases and 2 bases, in that order; junction bases with no gene match: 3. Per the germline V gene, CDR1 is LGHNA and CDR2 is YSLEER. This CDR3 has 17 residues. In nucleotides, the CDR3 is TGCGCCAGCAGCCAAGAACTAGCGGGGGGAGACACAGATACGCAGTATTTT. Translated, it gives CASSQELAGGDTDTQYF.

This rearrangement joins TRBV5-1 to TRBJ2-3; D may be TRBD2 (6 bases). From germline, CDR1 is SGHRS and CDR2 YFSETQ. This CDR3 has 15 residues. V was pared by 4 bases and J by 3 bases, with 15 bases between. DNA for the CDR3: TGCGCCAGCAGCACTGGGACCGCGGGGACAGATACGCAGTATTTT. Its protein is CASSTGTAGTDTQYF.

The chain carries TRBV2 and TRBJ2-5; D is uncertain. Germline values: CDR1 SNHLY, CDR2 FYNNEI. V gave up 3 bases and J gave up 4 bases, with 12 bases separating them. The CDR3 is made up of 14 amino acids. CDR3 sequence (DNA): TGTGCCAGCAGTGATTTCCAGATGGGAGAGACCCAGTACTTC. Encoded protein: CASSDFQMGETQYF.

This sequence joins TRBV6-4 and TRBJ1-1, with 7 nucleotides matching TRBD1. CDR1 is MRHNA and CDR2 is SNTAGT in the germline V gene. This CDR3 contains 12 residues. V shed 5 bases, J shed 10 bases, and the junction held 7 bases outside the gene matches. As DNA, the CDR3 is TGTGCCAGCAGTAGCCTGACAGGGACAGCTTTCTTT. Translating gives CASSSLTGTAFF.

This clonotype was observed a few times. The rearrangement links TRBV5-1 to TRBJ1-3; 7 positions match TRBD1. The CDR3 has 17 residues. The trim removed 4 bases at V and 0 bases at J, leaving 10 bases unmatched. Germline CDR1 reads SGHRS; CDR2 reads YFSETQ. The CDR3 bases are TGCGCCAGCAGCCTTGTGGGACAGTCAAACTCTGGAAACACCATATATTTT. Amino acid sequence: CASSLVGQSNSGNTIYF.

This clonotype was detected a few times. This chain uses TRBV12-3 or TRBV12-4 with TRBJ2-3, with 8 bases that match TRBD1. This CDR3 contains 14 residues. Trimming at V came to 3 bases and at J to 8 bases, leaving 7 bases not matched to a gene. CDR3 DNA sequence: TGTGCCAGCAGTTTCCCGAACAGGGGGATTACGCAGTATTTT. This sequence encodes CASSFPNRGITQYF.

V gene TRBV5-1 combines with J gene TRBJ1-6; the D is unclear. Germline CDR1 is SGHRS and CDR2 is YFSETQ. V was clipped by 5 bases and J by 5 bases, with 14 bases between them. The CDR3 runs to 15 residues. The CDR3 DNA follows: TGCGCCAGCAGTCCTGTTGTCGTCGATAATTCACCCCTCCACTTT. This codes for CASSPVVVDNSPLHF.

Written as DNA, the CDR3 is TGTGCCAGCACCCTAGGCGACAGGCGCTATGGCTACACCTTC. Its translation: CASTLGDRRYGYTF. This rearrangement joins TRBV12-3 or TRBV12-4 to TRBJ1-2; perhaps TRBD1 as D (6 bases). CDR3 length equals 14 residues. The V and J ends lost 7 bases and 4 bases respectively, with 16 bases between them.

In this sample, this clonotype turned up once. The V and J genes are TRBV19 and TRBJ1-5; weak D call: TRBD1 (5 bases). Trimming removed 2 bases from V and 3 bases from J, with 11 bases in between. The CDR3 extends over 15 amino acids. CDR1 and CDR2 (germline): LNHDA, SQIVND (reference sequence). CDR3: CASSIRGANNQPQHF. CDR3 DNA: TGTGCCAGTAGTATAAGAGGGGCCAACAATCAGCCCCAGCATTTT.

This chain uses TRBV7-2 with TRBJ2-3; 8 bases are a match to TRBD2. This CDR3 is 15 amino acids long. V lost 5 bases to trimming and J lost 5 bases; unmatched junction nucleotides: 9. From germline, CDR1 is SGHTA and CDR2 FQGNSA. The CDR3 DNA reads TGTGCCAGCAGCCCGCGGGGGGCCAGGGGAGATACGCAGTATTTT. This encodes CASSPRGARGDTQYF.

This clonotype was found a few times. The gene calls are TRBV9 and TRBJ2-7, with a weak D call TRBD2 (6 bases). The germline V gene encodes CDR1 SGDLS and CDR2 YYNGEE. Trimming cost V 4 bases and J 2 bases, with 19 bases left between them. This CDR3 is built from 16 residues. The CDR3 nucleotides are TGTGCCAGCAGCCCCCACGGGGCGGGGCGCCCCTACGAGCAGTACTTC. Amino acid sequence: CASSPHGAGRPYEQYF.

The gene calls are TRBV15 and TRBJ1-5; D ambiguous. Trimming took off 3 bases at V and 6 bases at J, with 12 bases between the two ends. Germline CDR1 is LNHNV and CDR2 is YYDKDF (reference sequence). CDR3 length equals 14 residues. This chain's CDR3 is CATSRGRVGQPQHF. The CDR3 DNA is TGTGCCACCAGCAGGGGTAGGGTCGGTCAGCCCCAGCATTTT.

The chain couples TRBV11-2 to TRBJ2-2; TRBD2 matches 7 bases. The CDR3 runs 16 residues. Looked up from germline, CDR1 is SGHAT and CDR2 is FQNNGV. The ends lost 1 base at V and 1 base at J; junction bases unmatched: 3. CDR3 in DNA: TGTGCCAGCAGCTTAGGGCTAGCGGTGAACACCGGGGAGCTGTTTTTT. Protein sequence: CASSLGLAVNTGELFF.

A few counts support this clonotype. The genes are TRBV2 and TRBJ2-5; D gene ambiguous. This CDR3 has 11 residues. Germline V gene sequence: CDR1 SNHLY, CDR2 FYNNEI. Trimming removed 7 bases at V and 0 bases at J, with 3 bases between. CDR3 protein: CASKYQETQYF. CDR3 bases: TGTGCCAGCAAGTACCAAGAGACCCAGTACTTC. Complete variable domain (other parts from reference TRBV2 and TRBJ2-5): EPEVTQTPSHQVTQMGQEVILRCVPISNHLYFYWYRQILGQKVEFLVSFYNNEISEKSEIFDDQFSVERPDGSNFTLKIRSTKLEDSAMYFCASKYQETQYFGPGTRLLVL.